The rows below give T cell receptor beta chains drawn from one sample of a study of radiation and T cells in renal cell carcinoma. Using immunoSEQ multiplex PCR, the repertoire was profiled, and TCRdb retains in-frame clones only, with some absent. The sample carries 70,000 to 95,000 clones, 65% to 85% recorded once. Sequencing was performed on blood, taken from a patient whose treatment included radiotherapy and nephrectomy. The receptors come from a man between 60 and 70 years old with renal cell carcinoma. CDR3s include the opening cysteine and the closing phenylalanine or tryptophan. The D gene is left open where the match is weak. Clone size is given for some rows only: seen once, a few or many times, or a class if the clone is expanded.

TRBV27	13	once	TRBJ2-7	NA	TGTGCCAGCACTCGCGGAGGCAACTACGAGCAGTACTTC	CASTRGGNYEQYF
TRBV29-1	14	NA	TRBJ2-7	TRBD1	TGCAGCGTTGAATCGGACAGGGTTACCTACGAGCAGTACTTC	CSVESDRVTYEQYF
TRBV6-5	14	NA	TRBJ2-5	TRBD1	TGTGCCAGCAGTTACAACAGGGGACGAGAGACCCAGTACTTC	CASSYNRGRETQYF
TRBV4-2	16	NA	TRBJ1-1	NA	TGTGCCAGCAGCCAAGAACCCGTCGGGGGGATTGGGATAGCTTTCTTT	CASSQEPVGGIGIAFF
TRBV7-2	15	once	TRBJ2-7	TRBD1	TGTGCCAGCAGCCCCGAGACAGGGTCGGGTGTTGAGCAGTACTTC	CASSPETGSGVEQYF
TRBV5-6	16	NA	TRBJ2-3	NA	TGTGCCAGCAGCTTGAGGCGTCTAATCATCACAGATACGCAGTATTTT	CASSLRRLIITDTQYF
TRBV5-6	14	NA	TRBJ2-7	TRBD1	TGTGCCAGCAGCTGGGGGACAGGACGCTACGAGCAGTACTTC	CASSWGTGRYEQYF
TRBV27	12	NA	TRBJ1-2	NA	TGTGCCAGCAAGACGGCCAACTATGGCTACACCTTC	CASKTANYGYTF
TRBV28	16	NA	TRBJ1-1	NA	TGTGCCAGCAGTGGCCTGGGGGGACACCGGAACACTGAAGCTTTCTTT	CASSGLGGHRNTEAFF
TRBV5-4	15	once	TRBJ1-2	NA	TGTGCCAGCAGCTTGGTCGGGGCTAGGGGCTATGGCTACACCTTC	CASSLVGARGYGYTF
TRBV5-1	15	few	TRBJ1-2	NA	TGCGCCAGCAGCTTGGACGGGACACCGGGCTATGGCTACACCTTC	CASSLDGTPGYGYTF
TRBV29-1	14	NA	TRBJ2-3	TRBD1	TGCAGCGTTGGGGACAGGGGGCCCACAGATACGCAGTATTTT	CSVGDRGPTDTQYF
TRBV20-1	11	NA	TRBJ2-7	NA	TGCAGTGCTACCAGGGAGTACGAGCAGTACTTC	CSATREYEQYF
TRBV5-1	16	NA	TRBJ2-7	TRBD2	TGCGCCAGCAGCTTGGCGGGGACTAGCGGGAGCCCGCAGCAGTACTTC	CASSLAGTSGSPQQYF
TRBV6-6	15	NA	TRBJ1-1	NA	TGTGCCAGCAGCCCCGGGACGGGGAAGACCACTGAAGCTTTCTTT	CASSPGTGKTTEAFF
TRBV28	16	NA	TRBJ1-5	TRBD1	TGTGCCAGCAGTTTAGGGGACGGGACAGGTAATCAGCCCCAGCATTTT	CASSLGDGTGNQPQHF
TRBV29-1	12	NA	TRBJ1-1	NA	TGCAGCGTTGCGCCGGGGAACACTGAAGCTTTCTTT	CSVAPGNTEAFF
TRBV7-3	13	once	TRBJ1-2	NA	TGTGCCAGCAGCTTACAGGGGACCGGAGGCTACACCTTC	CASSLQGTGGYTF
TRBV7-8	14	NA	TRBJ2-5	NA	TGTGCCAGCAGCGCCCGACGGGCGGGTGAGACCCAGTACTTC	CASSARRAGETQYF
TRBV9	16	NA	TRBJ2-3	TRBD2	TGTGCCAGCAGCACCAGAGCGGGAGACGGCACAGATACGCAGTATTTT	CASSTRAGDGTDTQYF
TRBV5-5	16	NA	TRBJ1-1	NA	TGTGCCAGCAGCTTGGTCACATACGGGTTTGACACTGAAGCTTTCTTT	CASSLVTYGFDTEAFF
TRBV28	11	NA	TRBJ2-7	NA	TGTGCCAGCAGTTTCGGCTACGAGCAGTACTTC	CASSFGYEQYF
TRBV11-2	15	few	TRBJ2-1	TRBD1	TGTGCCAGCAGATACGGGACAGGCGGCTACAATGAGCAGTTCTTC	CASRYGTGGYNEQFF
TRBV5-1	13	NA	TRBJ1-1	NA	TGCGCCAGCAGCTTAAGGGGTGTTCCTGAAGCTTTCTTT	CASSLRGVPEAFF
TRBV19	14	NA	TRBJ2-1	NA	TGTGCCAGCGTTAGGGACAATACCTACAATGAGCAGTTCTTC	CASVRDNTYNEQFF
TRBV2	15	NA	TRBJ2-7	NA	TGTGCCAGCTCCGAGGCAGGTTCCCCTCTCTACGAGCAGTACTTC	CASSEAGSPLYEQYF
TRBV4-3	14	NA	TRBJ1-5	NA	TGCGCCAGCAGCCAAGATCTACGTTTCGGGCCCCAGCATTTT	CASSQDLRFGPQHF